One sample yielded the 14 T cell receptor beta chains listed below, sequenced in a study of blood T cell repertoires in COVID-19. Method: immunoSEQ multiplex PCR; TCRdb's copy keeps in-frame clones and lacks some. The sample shows hundreds of thousands of clones, around nine tenths of them seen only once. The sample consisted of PBMCs or T cells enriched from blood (not recorded which). The source is a woman aged 25 to 39 who had been exposed to COVID-19.

The rearrangement links TRBV6-5 to TRBJ2-3, with 8 bases matching TRBD1. The CDR3 sequence is 14 residues long. The V and J ends lost 6 bases and 8 bases, in that order; junction bases with no gene match: 10. Germline CDR1 MNHEY, CDR2 SVGAGI. In DNA form, the CDR3 reads TGTGCCAGCAGGTTCGGACAGGGATCTGTTACGCAGTATTTT. This sequence encodes CASRFGQGSVTQYF.

As regards this clone: Other nucleotide sequences in the sample specify the same CDR3. The J gene is TRBJ2-7, the V gene TRBV27; 7 bases are shared with TRBD1. The CDR3 covers 15 residues. V shed 4 bases, J shed 4 bases, and the junction held 10 bases outside the gene matches. Germline assignment: CDR1 MNHEY and CDR2 SMNVEV (reference sequence). The CDR3 region has the DNA TGTGCCAGCAGTTCCACGCCAGGACAGGCGTACGAGCAGTACTTC. This gives the protein CASSSTPGQAYEQYF.

This chain connects TRBV6-1 to TRBJ1-2; TRBD1 might be the D (5 bases). Germline V lookup: CDR1 MNHNS, CDR2 SASEGT. CDR3 length equals 15 residues. The V gene lost 1 base and the J gene lost 5 bases, with 14 bases spanning the gap. Here the CDR3 DNA reads TGTGCCAGCAGTGAAGTTGGCGGGGGGTTTTATGGCTACACCTTC. This codes for CASSEVGGGFYGYTF.

The CDR3 loop reads CASSKTSETYGRTNEKLFF. CDR3 in DNA: TGTGCCAGCAGTAAAACGTCGGAGACTTACGGGAGAACTAATGAAAAACTGTTTTTT. V usage is TRBV2 and J usage is TRBJ1-4; no definite D call. The CDR3 contains 19 residues. The germline gives CDR1 SNHLY, CDR2 FYNNEI. V gave up 5 bases and J gave up 1 base, with 23 bases separating them.

This clone turned up a few times. The rearrangement links TRBV27 to TRBJ1-6; 11 bases agree with TRBD1. The germline V gene encodes CDR1 MNHEY and CDR2 SMNVEV (reference sequence). This CDR3 region has 18 residues. The V and J ends lost 6 bases and 7 bases, in that order; junction bases with no gene match: 14. CDR3 sequence: CASSVGTGGVRLNSPLHF. The CDR3 DNA reads TGTGCCAGCAGCGTGGGGACAGGGGGAGTTAGGTTGAATTCACCCCTCCACTTT.

This chain uses TRBV7-9 with TRBJ1-1; D remains ambiguous. Trimming took 5 bases from V and 4 from J, leaving 8 bases between them. Germline CDR1 is SEHNR and CDR2 is FQNEAQ (reference sequence). This CDR3 region has 12 residues. The CDR3 coding sequence is TGTGCCAGCAGCAACCGGTTCACTGAAGCTTTCTTT. Residues: CASSNRFTEAFF. Full variable domain (missing parts from reference TRBV7-9 and TRBJ1-1): DTGVSQNPRHKITKRGQNVTFRCDPISEHNRLYWYRQTLGQGPEFLTYFQNEAQLEKSRLLSDRFSAERPKGSFSTLEIQRTEQGDSAMYLCASSNRFTEAFFGQGTRLTVV.

The V and J genes are TRBV9 and TRBJ2-7; the D is unclear. This CDR3 comprises 14 residues. V was cut by 1 base and J by 4 bases, with 12 bases left in between. Germline CDR1 is SGDLS and CDR2 is YYNGEE. The chain's CDR3 is CASSVSPSSYEQYF. CDR3 coding DNA: TGTGCCAGCAGCGTATCCCCTAGTTCGTACGAGCAGTACTTC.

This clone was recorded once. This chain uses TRBV7-8 with TRBJ1-5, with 8 bases matching TRBD1. The CDR3 contains 16 residues. Germline CDR1 is SGHVS and CDR2 is FQNEAQ. The J segment lost 0 bases and the V segment lost 5 bases, leaving 6 bases of the junction unmatched. CDR3 residues: CASSPDRGYSNQPQHF. In nucleotides, the CDR3 is TGTGCCAGCAGCCCCGACAGGGGATATAGCAATCAGCCCCAGCATTTT. Variable domain in full (rest from reference TRBV7-8 and TRBJ1-5): GAGVSQSPRYKVAKRGQDVALRCDPISGHVSLFWYQQALGQGPEFLTYFQNEAQLDKSGLPSDRFFAERPEGSVSTLKIQRTQQEDSAVYLCASSPDRGYSNQPQHFGDGTRLSIL.

This chain links TRBV9 with TRBJ1-1, with TRBD1 as a possible D gene (6 bases). The CDR3 sequence is 13 residues long. Trimming left V 5 bases short and J 8 bases short, with 16 bases between. Germline V lookup: CDR1 SGDLS, CDR2 YYNGEE. This CDR3 is CASRGDLGQEAFF. The CDR3 DNA reads as TGTGCCAGCAGAGGGGATCTGGGACAAGAAGCTTTCTTT.

This clone came up a few times. V and J are TRBV2 and TRBJ2-6, with 7 bases fitting TRBD1. Germline CDR1 is SNHLY and CDR2 is FYNNEI. This CDR3 region has 15 residues. V shed 7 bases, J shed 0 bases, and the junction held 3 bases outside the gene matches. The DNA for the CDR3 is TGTGCCAGCACGACAGGGTTCTCTGGGGCCAACGTCCTGACTTTC. It translates to CASTTGFSGANVLTF.

J is TRBJ1-1 and V is TRBV5-6, with a tentative D call TRBD1 (6 bases). The germline V and J ends were trimmed by 7 bases and 7 bases, with 17 bases remaining between them. This CDR3 spans 13 amino acids. Per the germline V gene, CDR1 is SGHDT and CDR2 is YYEEEE. The CDR3 reads CASSEGVGGEAFF. The CDR3 DNA sequence: TGTGCCAGCTCCGAAGGGGTAGGGGGTGAAGCTTTCTTT. The full variable domain, in which reference TRBV5-6 and TRBJ1-1 provide the parts outside the CDR3, is DAGVTQSPTHLIKTRGQQVTLRCSPKSGHDTVSWYQQALGQGPQFIFQYYEEEERQRGNFPDRFSGHQFPNYSSELNVNALLLGDSALYLCASSEGVGGEAFFGQGTRLTVV.

This rearrangement joins TRBV5-6 to TRBJ1-5, with D tentatively TRBD1 (6 bases). The CDR3 loop spans 15 amino acids. The V gene's germline CDR1 is SGHDT and CDR2 YYEEEE. Trimming shortened V by 4 bases and J by 3 bases, and 14 bases separated the two germline ends. This CDR3 is CASSPTPGDNQPQHF. DNA of the CDR3: TGTGCCAGCAGCCCCACCCCAGGGGACAATCAGCCCCAGCATTTT.

This chain uses TRBV5-1 with TRBJ1-5; perhaps TRBD1 as D (6 bases). CDR3 length equals 15 residues. The V and J ends lost 4 bases and 7 bases respectively, with 18 bases between them. CDR1 is SGHRS and CDR2 is YFSETQ in the germline V gene. CDR3 in DNA: TGCGCCAGCAGCCCGGGGCCACAGGGACTACAGCCCCAGCATTTT. Amino acid sequence: CASSPGPQGLQPQHF.

This clone came up a few times. The CDR3 reads CATGGMDTEAFF. The CDR3 bases are TGTGCCACCGGGGGGATGGACACTGAAGCTTTCTTT. This chain connects TRBV24-1 to TRBJ1-1; TRBD1 is a possible D gene (5 bases). V lost 9 bases to trimming and J lost 3 bases, with 10 bases between them. Germline V lookup: CDR1 KGHDR, CDR2 SFDVKD. This CDR3 has 12 amino acids.